This TCR beta chain was found in a study of blood T cell repertoires in COVID-19. Overall study context: From the United States, Italy and Spain came samples of acute and convalescent COVID-19. Sources were T cells, B-cell-depleted T cells, or PBMCs; the material itself was cDNA or gDNA.

In the source study's methods: Reference gene primer amplification gave nucleated cell count estimates. Profiling relied on immunoSEQ multiplex PCR, and the TCRdb table lists in-frame clones only, not all of them. V, J and clone size were drawn from that table, and D and trimming were deduced from the DNA. The sample shows tens of thousands of clones, 86% of them seen only once. Germline CDR1 reads SQVTM; CDR2 reads ANQGSEA. This CDR3 spans 13 amino acids. Trimming took 4 bases from V and 6 from J, leaving 13 bases between them. The sequence was collected from a human donor in a cohort sampled during active COVID-19. The chain carries TRBV29-1 and TRBJ1-5; D unclear. Sequenced sample: peripheral blood. The CDR3 sequence is CSVAEGKGQPQHF. The CDR3 coding sequence is TGCAGCGTTGCGGAGGGAAAAGGTCAGCCCCAGCATTTT. Full variable domain (missing parts from reference TRBV29-1 and TRBJ1-5): SAVISQKPSRDICQRGTSLTIQCQVDSQVTMMFWYRQQPGQSLTLIATANQGSEATYESGFVIDKFPISRPNLTFSTLTVSNMSPEDSSIYLCSVAEGKGQPQHFGDGTRLSIL.